These T cell receptor beta chains were read from a single sample in a study of T cell responses to AZD1222 COVID-19 vaccine. TCRdb's table, derived via immunoSEQ multiplex PCR, lists solely in-frame clones and lacks some. The table records 120,000 to 150,000 clones, more than 70% of them present only once. The material was peripheral blood, obtained on day 0 of AZD1222 vaccination. The receptors were sampled from an adult in good health. Each CDR3 is given with its conserved first and last residue. A D gene is named only where the DNA matches it firmly. Clone size appears in some rows only: once, few, many, or a class for an expanded clone.

.	.	TRBV2	TRBJ1-2	CASSPTARADYGYTF	TGTGCCAGCAGTCCTACCGCTAGGGCGGACTATGGCTACACCTTC
TRBD1	.	TRBV3-1/TRBV3-2	TRBJ2-7	CASSQGTGGIGPQYF	TGTGCCAGCAGCCAGGGGACAGGGGGCATTGGGCCGCAGTACTTC
TRBD1	.	TRBV27	TRBJ1-6	CASSLTLPAGGTPLHF	TGTGCCAGCAGTTTAACTCTTCCGGCAGGGGGCACACCCCTCCACTTT
.	.	TRBV28	TRBJ1-6	CASIRDYNSPLHF	TGTGCCAGCATCAGGGACTATAATTCACCCCTCCACTTT
.	.	TRBV5-6	TRBJ1-6	CASSSLDSPNSPGHF	TGTGCCAGCAGCAGTCTGGACAGTCCTAATTCACCGGGCCACTTT
.	few	TRBV3-1/TRBV3-2	TRBJ1-6	CASSQGLGRNNSPLHF	TGTGCCAGCAGCCAAGGGCTGGGTCGGAATAATTCACCCCTCCACTTT
.	.	TRBV7-2	TRBJ1-1	CASSLSGALREAFF	TGTGCCAGCAGCTTAAGTGGGGCCCTGCGAGAAGCTTTCTTT
TRBD1	.	TRBV12-3/TRBV12-4	TRBJ2-7	CASIGGQGHEQYF	TGTGCCAGCATCGGTGGACAGGGCCACGAGCAGTACTTC
TRBD1	.	TRBV5-4	TRBJ2-7	CASSLGGQGSEQYF	TGTGCCAGCAGCTTGGGGGGACAGGGTTCCGAGCAGTACTTC
.	.	TRBV29-1	TRBJ2-1	CSSSHGGRRYNEQFF	TGCAGCTCCTCCCATGGGGGACGGAGGTACAATGAGCAGTTCTTC
.	.	TRBV9	TRBJ1-1	CASSAGLYTEAFF	TGTGCCAGCAGCGCGGGACTGTACACTGAAGCTTTCTTT
TRBD2	.	TRBV5-4	TRBJ2-1	CASSYGTKKYNEQFF	TGTGCCAGCAGCTACGGGACTAAGAAATACAATGAGCAGTTCTTC
.	.	TRBV5-1	TRBJ2-7	CASSLVGSREQYF	TGCGCCAGCAGCTTGGTGGGAAGTCGCGAGCAGTACTTC
.	.	TRBV28	TRBJ1-4	CASSRWDPTNEKLFF	TGTGCCAGCAGCCGGTGGGACCCAACTAATGAAAAACTGTTTTTT
.	.	TRBV24-1	TRBJ2-5	CATSDGGQKETQYF	TGTGCCACCAGTGACGGTGGACAAAAGGAGACCCAGTACTTC
.	.	TRBV7-8	TRBJ2-3	CASSLGDPSLVVTQYF	TGTGCCAGCAGCTTAGGGGACCCTTCATTGGTTGTTACGCAGTATTTT
.	.	TRBV3-1/TRBV3-2	TRBJ2-7	CASSLGGVSYEQYF	TGTGCCAGCAGCCTAGGGGGGGTCTCCTACGAGCAGTACTTC
.	.	TRBV5-1	TRBJ1-2	CASSVSAYGYTF	TGCGCCAGCAGCGTAAGCGCCTATGGCTACACCTTC
.	.	TRBV19	TRBJ2-5	CASSIRGSQETQYF	TGTGCCAGTAGTATTAGAGGTTCCCAAGAGACCCAGTACTTC
.	.	TRBV19	TRBJ1-2	CASSISDIGSNYGYTF	TGTGCCAGTAGTATAAGCGACATTGGGTCTAACTATGGCTACACCTTC
.	few	TRBV19	TRBJ1-5	CASTEGWNQPQHF	TGTGCCAGTACAGAGGGATGGAATCAGCCCCAGCATTTT
.	.	TRBV27	TRBJ2-7	CASSFVGGEQYF	TGTGCCAGCAGTTTCGTAGGGGGCGAGCAGTACTTC